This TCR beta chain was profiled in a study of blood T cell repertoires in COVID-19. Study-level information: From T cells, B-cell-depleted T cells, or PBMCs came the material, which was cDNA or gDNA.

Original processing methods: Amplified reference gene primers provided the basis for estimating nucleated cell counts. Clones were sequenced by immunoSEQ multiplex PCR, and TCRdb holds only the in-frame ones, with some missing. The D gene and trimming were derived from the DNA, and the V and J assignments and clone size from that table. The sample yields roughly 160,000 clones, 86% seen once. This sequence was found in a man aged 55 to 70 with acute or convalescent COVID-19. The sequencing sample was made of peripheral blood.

The CDR3 region is CASSYRGNNSPLHF. CDR3 nucleotide sequence: TGTGCCAGCAGTTACAGGGGTAATAATTCACCCCTCCACTTT. The chain couples TRBV6-5 to TRBJ1-6; D perhaps matches TRBD1 (5 bases). The CDR3 runs 14 residues. V dropped 2 bases and J dropped 5 bases, with 7 bases sitting between them. The germline V gene has CDR1 MNHEY and CDR2 SVGAGI.